This T cell receptor beta chain was captured by sequencing in a study of T cell responses to AZD1222 COVID-19 vaccine (dated by TCRdb to the early 2020s). With respect to the entire study: AZD1222 recipients whose second dose came at about 4 weeks and those whose second dose came at about 12 weeks were combined into one group, since spike-specific TCR depth and breadth did not differ between the two schedules. TCR sequencing covered 233 trial participants: around 210 given two doses of AZD1222 and 26 given two doses of MenACWY control vaccine. Enrollment into the trials was organized by age into subgroups of 18-55, 56-69 and 70-plus years, and those subgroups contained approximately 150, 30 and 60 TCR-sequenced participants, respectively. Broader findings and caveats from the paper: Conclusions about previously exposed vaccinees are limited because only 6 or 7 AZD1222 recipients were SARS-CoV-2 seropositive at baseline. CD4 TCRs associated with the vaccine covered the entire spike protein, and the dominant responses were in regions 160-218 and 743-854. Participants were mostly white British and included more females than males, and it was suggested by the authors that clonal diversity may have been underestimated. Epitopes outside the regions mutated in the B.1.351 and B.1.1.7 variants were reportedly recognized by nearly half of the unique spike-specific TCRs. After two AZD1222 doses, spike-specific TCR breadth and depth were significantly higher than at day 0 and than in MenACWY recipients. Because no day 14 peak-response samples were available, repertoires were characterized only after the peak T cell response. The 56-69-year group was small, and its depth increase did not reach significance, likely because of low power.

The time point label on this specimen signifies: baseline before first vaccination. The vaccinee samples were drawn from two UK trials, COV001 and COV002, one of which was a single-blind randomized controlled phase 2/3 trial testing AZD1222 (ChAdOx1 nCoV-19) in healthy adults. For TCRbeta chain sequencing, PBMC samples were collected from trial participants at day 0 and at day 28 after the second dose. As to this clone: Its specific antigen is unknown. There are no base qualities to consult, and no much larger clone falls within one base.

V lost 5 bases and J lost 4 bases; the stretch between them is 15 bases long. In the germline V gene, CDR1 corresponds to MDHEN and CDR2 to SYDVKM. The CDR3 holds 15 amino acids from the cysteine to the phenylalanine. Kept here is only the CDR3 DNA, which spans 45 bases and is read in frame from base 1. The CDR3 regions of human TCRbeta chains were subjected to immunosequencing. In the original analysis: TCRs in the repertoires were matched against a reference library of SARS-CoV-2-specific TCRs that had been generated with the MIRA antigen-specificity platform. Breadth was defined as the fraction of unique TCRs that were SARS-CoV-2-associated. Depth was defined as the fraction of total T cells that were SARS-CoV-2-associated. Using the MIRA data, each spike-specific TCR was assigned both to the spike region to which the TCR was reactive and to a CD4 or CD8 class. Log10-transformed breadth and depth values were compared by one-way ANOVA with Sidak's multiple comparisons tests. TCRdb's version of the immuneACCESS table is confined to in-frame rearrangements and falls short of the full clone set. An unresolved V gene accounts for under half of the shortfall where checked; the remainder is of unknown origin. V and J calls plus clone size are reproduced from that table; the DNA served to infer D and trimming. The sample table contains 65,000 to 85,000 clones; only one count was recorded for 80% to 90% of them. Of the sample, roughly an eighth is held by the ten largest clones.

The sequencing here drew on peripheral blood, taken on day 0 of AZD1222 vaccination. The rearranged chain carries TRBV28 and TRBJ1-3; TRBD1 is perhaps the D gene, given 5 matching bases. This clonotype originated in an adult in good health. The DNA sequence follows: TGTGCCAGCAGTCTGCCCCAGGGATGGGGAAACACCATATATTTT. Translated, this is CASSLPQGWGNTIYF.